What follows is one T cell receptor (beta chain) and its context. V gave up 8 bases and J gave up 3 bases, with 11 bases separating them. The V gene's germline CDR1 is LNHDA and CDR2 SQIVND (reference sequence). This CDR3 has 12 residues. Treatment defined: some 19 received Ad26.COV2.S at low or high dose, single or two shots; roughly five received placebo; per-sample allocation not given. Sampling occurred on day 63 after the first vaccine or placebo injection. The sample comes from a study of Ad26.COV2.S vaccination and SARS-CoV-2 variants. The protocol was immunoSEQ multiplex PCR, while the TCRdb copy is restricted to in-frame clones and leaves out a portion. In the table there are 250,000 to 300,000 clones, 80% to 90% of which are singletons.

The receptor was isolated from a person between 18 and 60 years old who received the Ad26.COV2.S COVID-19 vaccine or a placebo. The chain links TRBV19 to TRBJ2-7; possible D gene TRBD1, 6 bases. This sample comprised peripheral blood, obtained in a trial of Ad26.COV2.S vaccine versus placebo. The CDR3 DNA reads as TGTGCCAGTGCGACAGGAGGCTACGAGCAGTACTTC. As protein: CASATGGYEQYF.